This T cell receptor (beta chain) appears in the sequencing data of a study of cytomegalovirus exposure and HLA in healthy donors. 60 Vbeta and 13 Jbeta primers were used in PCR. The table came from immunoSEQ multiplex PCR; TCRdb's copy has only in-frame clones and leaves some out. The sample yields some 170,000 clones, 80% to 85% seen once. General study points: Sequence variants that were highly shared formed a cluster that was likely a sequencing artifact.

V was pared by 11 bases and J by 2 bases, with 10 bases of the junction left unmatched. The germline V gene encodes CDR1 MDHEN and CDR2 SYDVKM. The CDR3 length is 14 residues. Notes on this clone: Its cognate antigen is unknown.

Material: PBMCs. The genes are TRBV28 and TRBJ2-7; 9 bases are a match to TRBD1. This sequence originates from a man over 45 in good health and CMV-seropositive. CDR3 nucleotide sequence: TGTGCCGTGACCCCCGGGACAGGGACCTACGAGCAGTACTTC. Translation gives CAVTPGTGTYEQYF.